This TCR beta chain was obtained from a study of blood T cell repertoires in COVID-19 (dated by TCRdb to 2019 to 2021). Concerning the study at large: Samples covering the acute and convalescent phases of COVID-19 were provided by collaborators in the United States, Italy and Spain. The material from the prospective study consisted of cDNA or gDNA derived from T cells, B-cell-depleted T cells, or PBMCs. Deeply sampled blood TCRbeta repertoires from subjects exposed to, actively infected with, or recovered from COVID-19 were included in the dataset. The repertoires were released in a freely available public database meant as a resource for research on the immune response to SARS-CoV-2. Samples were obtained from the ongoing ImmuneRACE study (first 160 participants) and from over 1,000 subjects provided by 6 global collaborators. Sample metadata almost always included a de-identified subject ID, COVID-19 status, age in years and sex. HLA class I and class II types, where available, came from metadata supplied by the sample provider rather than from assay-based typing. Summary of the overall study and its limitations: The quantity of clinical and demographic metadata differed by source and by participant and was supplied without curation.

The collaborating institutions used their own protocols to collect whole blood in K2EDTA tubes. For TCRbeta analysis, collaborators shipped samples in one of three forms: frozen whole blood, isolated PBMCs, or DNA extracted from either of those sample types. The CDR3 numbers 16 residues from cysteine through phenylalanine. Only CDR3 DNA remains: 48 bases, in frame from the first base. At the junction V is shortened by 1 base and J by 1 base, with 13 bases in between. CDR1 and CDR2, per the germline V gene (reference sequence), are SGHNT and YYREEE. TCRbeta CDR3 regions were amplified from genomic DNA by means of the immunoSEQ Assay, a bias-controlled multiplex PCR. Under the source paper's analysis protocol: Within the assay, amplification of reference gene primers was used to estimate how many nucleated cells each sample contained. To quantify the absolute abundance of each unique TCRbeta CDR3 rearrangement, sequence reads were collapsed and filtered. For each sample, productive Simpson clonality was calculated as the square root of Simpson's diversity index over productive rearrangements. TCRdb retrieved this table from immuneACCESS and kept in-frame rearrangements only. Not all clones are present; in checked studies, unresolved V genes account for under half, and no reason is known for the remainder. V, J and clone size were drawn from that table, and D and trimming were deduced from the DNA. A total of 95,000 to 150,000 clones appear in this sample, around 80% of them only once. The top ten hold approximately 5.8% of the sample.

Comments on this clone: The clone's antigen remains unknown. Per-nucleotide qualities are absent, and no much larger clonotype sits a single base away.

This clonotype was obtained from a man at least 80 years old with active or convalescent COVID-19. The rearranged chain carries TRBV5-4 and TRBJ2-3; possibly the D gene is TRBD1, per 6 matching bases. The sequenced sample was peripheral blood. The CDR3 region has the sequence CASSLFNRAGTDTQYF. The nucleotide sequence reads TGTGCCAGCAGCTTGTTTAACAGGGCGGGCACAGATACGCAGTATTTT.